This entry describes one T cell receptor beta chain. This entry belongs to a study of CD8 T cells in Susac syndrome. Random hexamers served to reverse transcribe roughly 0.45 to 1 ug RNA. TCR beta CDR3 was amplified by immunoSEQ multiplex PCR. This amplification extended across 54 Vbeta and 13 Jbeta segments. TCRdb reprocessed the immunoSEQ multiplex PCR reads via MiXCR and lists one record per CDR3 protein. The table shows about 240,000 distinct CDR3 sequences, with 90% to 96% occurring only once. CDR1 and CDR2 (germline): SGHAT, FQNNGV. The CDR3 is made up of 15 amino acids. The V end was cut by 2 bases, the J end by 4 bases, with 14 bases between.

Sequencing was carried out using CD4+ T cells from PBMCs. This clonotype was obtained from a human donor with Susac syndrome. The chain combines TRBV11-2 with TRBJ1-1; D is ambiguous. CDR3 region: CASSLPDLAPTEAFF. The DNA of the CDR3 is TGTGCCAGCAGCTTACCTGACCTCGCTCCCACTGAAGCTTTCTTT.